This TCR beta chain was sequenced for a study of cytomegalovirus exposure and HLA in healthy donors. Study-wide findings and caveats: The study found most TCR sequences rare, yet found some public TCRs in many donors.

Turning to this clone: What it binds is unknown. At one boundary the junction diverges from the germline segment, which might be a read error.

Both 60 Vbeta primers and 13 Jbeta primers went into the PCR. The assay was immunoSEQ multiplex PCR, and TCRdb's table has in-frame clones only and misses some. The sample holds more than 95,000 clones, about 80% seen once. Germline assignment: CDR1 SEHNR and CDR2 FQNEAQ (reference sequence). The CDR3 spans 16 residues. The source is a man in his late teens or twenties in good health and CMV-seronegative. The chain has TRBV7-9 and TRBJ1-2, with D possibly TRBD1 on 5 matching bases. Sequenced input: PBMCs. The CDR3 region has the DNA TGTTCCAGCAGCTTAGCGCTAAGAACAGGTGGCTATGGCTACACCTTC. Its translation is CSSSLALRTGGYGYTF.